This T cell receptor (beta chain) was sequenced for a study of cytomegalovirus exposure and HLA in healthy donors. Study-wide points: A later analysis showed that HLA-associated TCR beta chains had undergone more clonal expansion than equally common others.

The PCR made use of 60 Vbeta and 13 Jbeta primers. Measured with immunoSEQ multiplex PCR; TCRdb has only the in-frame clones, and not every one. In the table there are approximately 89,000 clones, 69% of which are singletons. After removal of 1 base from V and 7 bases from J, the junction contained 7 bases not matched to a gene. CDR3 size: 15 residues. Germline CDR1 SGHDN, CDR2 FVKESK. In regard to this clone: Its antigen remains unknown.

This rearrangement joins TRBV14 to TRBJ2-5; 9 positions match TRBD1. The sequence was collected from a female donor in good health and CMV-seronegative. Sequencing input: PBMCs. The CDR3 DNA follows: TGTGCCAGCAGCCAAGCAGGACAGGGGATTGGGACCCAGTACTTC. This encodes CASSQAGQGIGTQYF.